This TCR beta chain derives from a study of cytomegalovirus exposure and HLA in healthy donors. Deletions cut 4 bases from V and 4 bases from J, with 13 bases between. The CDR3 runs to 15 residues. Germline V gives CDR1 SEHNR, CDR2 FQNEAQ (reference sequence). This clone was counted a few times. Its specificity is unknown. Whole-study results and caveats: It was approximately 150 TCR beta chains that were listed as cytomegalovirus-associated. Reports indicated that the classifier achieved high specificity and sensitivity in diagnosing cytomegalovirus status. Presence/absence comparisons presumed near-even sequencing depth among donors.

PCR involved 60 Vbeta and 13 Jbeta primers. The assay was immunoSEQ multiplex PCR, and TCRdb's table has in-frame clones only and misses some. The sample shows around 120,000 clones, roughly four fifths of them seen only once. The chain has TRBV7-9 and TRBJ2-2; D is possibly TRBD2 (5 bases). This TCR derives from a boy aged 2 to 10 in good health and CMV-seronegative. The sample taken for sequencing was PBMCs. The CDR3: CASSSMDSTTGELFF. In DNA, the CDR3 is TGTGCCAGCAGCTCAATGGACTCGACCACCGGGGAGCTGTTTTTT.